Included here is one TCR beta chain sequence, with context. CDR1 and CDR2 from the germline V gene are SNHLY and FYNNEI. The CDR3 extends over 14 amino acids. V gave up 6 bases and J gave up 6 bases, with 14 bases separating them. This record belongs to a study of memory CD4+ T cells and cytomegalovirus serostatus. Single viable CD3+CD4+CD8-CD45RO+ cells were sorted as the memory CD4+ T cells. Assay used: immunoSEQ multiplex PCR; TCRdb lists only in-frame clones, some missing. The sample shows about 64,000 clones, roughly four fifths of them seen only once. The TCR comes from an adult in good health and CMV-seronegative. The rearrangement uses TRBV2 and TRBJ1-4; D not resolved. The sample taken for sequencing was memory CD4+ T cells from blood. DNA of the CDR3: TGTGCCAGCAGAGATGACCGAGCTCATGAAAAACTGTTTTTT. It codes for CASRDDRAHEKLFF.